The TCR beta chain under discussion was sequenced for a study of blood T cell repertoires in COVID-19 (dated by TCRdb to the early 2020s). Background on the whole study: Collaborator samples came from the United States, Italy and Spain and covered acute and convalescent phases of COVID-19. The material from the prospective study consisted of cDNA or gDNA derived from T cells, B-cell-depleted T cells, or PBMCs. Deeply sampled blood TCRbeta repertoires from subjects exposed to, actively infected with, or recovered from COVID-19 were included in the dataset. The repertoires were made available in a free public database intended to serve as a resource for research on the immune response to SARS-CoV-2. The samples were drawn from the first 160 participants of the ongoing ImmuneRACE study and from more than 1,000 subjects provided by 6 global collaborators. The sample metadata nearly always contained a de-identified subject ID, COVID-19 status, age in years and sex. Where HLA class I and class II types were available, the types were taken from metadata supplied by the sample provider, not from assay-based typing. Summary of the overall study and its limitations: How much clinical and demographic metadata was included differed by source and by participant, and the metadata was provided uncurated.

With respect to this clone: The antigen it recognizes is unknown. It has no much larger one-base neighbor in the sample; base qualities were not kept.

Taken from the germline V gene (reference sequence), the CDR1 and CDR2 loops are MNHNY and SVGAGI. Measured from the cysteine to the phenylalanine, the CDR3 is 16 residues long. Only the CDR3 DNA stays, 48 bases, in frame from base 1. Trimming at the junction amounts to 6 bases on V and 5 bases on J, and the germline ends lie 20 bases apart. At one collaborating source in Seattle, patients were enrolled during active infection and were followed longitudinally through the course of disease. Collaborating institutions collected whole blood in K2EDTA tubes following their own protocols. For TCRbeta analysis, collaborator samples were shipped as frozen whole blood, as isolated PBMCs, or as DNA extracted from either sample type. TCRbeta CDR3 regions were amplified from genomic DNA using the immunoSEQ Assay, a bias-controlled multiplex PCR. The paper's data handling went like this. Nucleated cell counts per sample were estimated from amplification of reference gene primers within the assay. To quantify the absolute abundance of each unique TCRbeta CDR3 rearrangement, sequence reads were collapsed and filtered. Productive Simpson clonality was computed per sample as the square root of Simpson's diversity index over productive rearrangements. TCRdb retrieved this table from immuneACCESS and kept in-frame rearrangements only. Not all clones are present; in checked studies, unresolved V genes account for under half, and no reason is known for the remainder. That table is the source of V, J and clone size, and D and trimming were worked out from the DNA. This sample gives around 370,000 clones in total; about 89% of them show up just once. The ten most abundant clones make up around 6% of the sample.

This TCR came from a woman aged 50 to 65 with COVID-19, enrolled during active disease. Material: peripheral blood. The sequence links TRBV6-6 to TRBJ2-1, and possibly TRBD2, on 7 matching bases. The DNA sequence is as follows: TGTGCCAGCAGAGGGGGGGAAACGATTGTAGACAATGAGCAGTTCTTC. Its protein is CASRGGETIVDNEQFF.